This TCR beta chain was found in a study of T cell responses to AZD1222 COVID-19 vaccine. V was clipped by 4 bases and J by 3 bases, with 16 bases between them. Germline V gene lookup returns CDR1 SGHRS and CDR2 YFSETQ. The CDR3 totals 16 residues. The table came from immunoSEQ multiplex PCR; TCRdb's copy has only in-frame clones and leaves some out. The data hold under 150,000 clones, with 92% observed a single time. This clone occurred once. This TCR was recovered from an adult who received the AZD1222 COVID-19 vaccine. The chain links TRBV5-1 to TRBJ2-2; possible D gene TRBD1, 7 bases. The sequences come from peripheral blood, collected 28 days after the second AZD1222 dose. This CDR3 reads CASSPPGRGDTGELFF. Written as DNA, the CDR3 is TGCGCCAGCAGCCCCCCGGGCAGGGGGGACACCGGGGAGCTGTTTTTT. Looking up the rest from reference TRBV5-1 and TRBJ2-2 gives the full variable domain: KAGVTQTPRYLIKTRGQQVTLSCSPISGHRSVSWYQQTPGQGLQFLFEYFSETQRNKGNFPGRFSGRQFSNSRSEMNVSTLELGDSALYLCASSPPGRGDTGELFFGEGSRLTVL.